This T cell receptor beta chain was recorded in a study of blood T cell repertoires in COVID-19. At the level of the study: Sample material is recorded as cDNA or gDNA derived from T cells, B-cell-depleted T cells, or PBMCs.

In the original workflow: The authors estimated nucleated cell counts from reference gene primer amplification. Repertoires were generated with immunoSEQ multiplex PCR, while TCRdb's copy carries only in-frame clones and drops some. D and trimming were read from the DNA, whereas the V and J calls and clone size are those reported in that table. The repertoire holds 57,000 or so clones, with about nine tenths as singletons. CDR3 length: 15 residues. Germline-derived CDR1 and CDR2 are SGDLS and YYNGEE. V was trimmed by 5 bases and J by 4 bases, leaving 19 bases between them. The TCR sequence derives from a woman in her 50s with active or convalescent COVID-19. The chain joins TRBV9 to TRBJ2-7; a weak D match, TRBD1 (5 bases). The specimen was peripheral blood. CDR3 nucleotides: TGTGCCAGCAGTCCGCTTGACAGTTTGTCTTACGAGCAGTACTTC. Protein sequence: CASSPLDSLSYEQYF.